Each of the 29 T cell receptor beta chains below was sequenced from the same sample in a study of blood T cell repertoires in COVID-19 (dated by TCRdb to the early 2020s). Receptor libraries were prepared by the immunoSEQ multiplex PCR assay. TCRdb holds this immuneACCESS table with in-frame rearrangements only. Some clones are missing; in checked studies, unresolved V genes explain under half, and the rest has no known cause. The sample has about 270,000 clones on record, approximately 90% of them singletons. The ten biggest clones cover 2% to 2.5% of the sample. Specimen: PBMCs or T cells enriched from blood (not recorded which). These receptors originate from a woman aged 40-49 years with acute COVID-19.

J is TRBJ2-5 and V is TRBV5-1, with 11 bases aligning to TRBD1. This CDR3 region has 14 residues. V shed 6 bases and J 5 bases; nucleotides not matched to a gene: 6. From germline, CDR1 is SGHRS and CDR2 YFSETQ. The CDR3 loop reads CASTVGQGGETQYF. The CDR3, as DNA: TGCGCCAGCACTGTGGGACAGGGGGGCGAGACCCAGTACTTC. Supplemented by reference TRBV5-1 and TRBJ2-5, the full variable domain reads KAGVTQTPRYLIKTRGQQVTLSCSPISGHRSVSWYQQTPGQGLQFLFEYFSETQRNKGNFPGRFSGRQFSNSRSEMNVSTLELGDSALYLCASTVGQGGETQYFGPGTRLLVL.

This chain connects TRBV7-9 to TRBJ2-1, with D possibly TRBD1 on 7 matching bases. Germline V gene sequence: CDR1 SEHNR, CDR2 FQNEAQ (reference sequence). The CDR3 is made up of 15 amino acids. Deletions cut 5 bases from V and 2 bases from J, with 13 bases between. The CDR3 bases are TGTGCCAGCAGCCCGGGGGACAGTGCCTACAATGAGCAGTTCTTC. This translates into CASSPGDSAYNEQFF.

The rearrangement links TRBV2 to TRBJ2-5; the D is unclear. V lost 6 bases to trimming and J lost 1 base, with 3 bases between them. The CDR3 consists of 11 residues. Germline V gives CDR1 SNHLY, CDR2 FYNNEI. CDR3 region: CASSSQETQYF. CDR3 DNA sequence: TGTGCCAGCAGCAGCCAAGAGACCCAGTACTTC.

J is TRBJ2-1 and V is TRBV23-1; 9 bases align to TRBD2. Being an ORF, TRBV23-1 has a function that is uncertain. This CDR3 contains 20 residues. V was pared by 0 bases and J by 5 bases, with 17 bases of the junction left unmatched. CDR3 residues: CASSQSLQGLAGIDHNEQFF. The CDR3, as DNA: TGCGCCAGCAGTCAATCCCTACAGGGGCTAGCGGGAATCGATCACAATGAGCAGTTCTTC.

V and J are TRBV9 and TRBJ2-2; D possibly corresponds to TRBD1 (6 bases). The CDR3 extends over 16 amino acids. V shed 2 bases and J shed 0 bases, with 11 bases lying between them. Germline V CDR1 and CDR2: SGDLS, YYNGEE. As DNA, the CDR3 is TGTGCCAGCAGCGTCAGGGGAGCTGCGAACACCGGGGAGCTGTTTTTT. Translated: CASSVRGAANTGELFF.

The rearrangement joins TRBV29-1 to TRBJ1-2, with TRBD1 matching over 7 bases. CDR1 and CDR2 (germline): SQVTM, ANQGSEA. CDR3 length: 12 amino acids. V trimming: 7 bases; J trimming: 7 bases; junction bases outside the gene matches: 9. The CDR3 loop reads CSAEEGAGGYTF. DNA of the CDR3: TGCAGCGCTGAGGAGGGGGCGGGTGGCTACACCTTC.

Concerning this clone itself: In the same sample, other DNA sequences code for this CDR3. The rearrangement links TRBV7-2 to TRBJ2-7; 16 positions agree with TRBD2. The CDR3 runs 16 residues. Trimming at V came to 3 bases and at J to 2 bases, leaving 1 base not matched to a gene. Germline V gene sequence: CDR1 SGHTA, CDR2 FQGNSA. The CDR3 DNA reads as TGTGCCAGCAGCTTGGGACTAGCGGGAGGGCCCTACGAGCAGTACTTC. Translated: CASSLGLAGGPYEQYF.

CDR3 coding DNA: TGTGCCAGCAGCTTCGGGGAGGCCCTTTTGGACGAGCAGTACTTC. As protein: CASSFGEALLDEQYF. The rearrangement links TRBV13 to TRBJ2-7; a weak D match, TRBD2 (6 bases). The V and J ends lost 3 bases and 5 bases respectively, with 17 bases between them. This CDR3 has 15 amino acids. Germline V gene lookup returns CDR1 PRHDT and CDR2 FYEKMQ (reference sequence).

DNA for the CDR3: TGTGCCAGTAGTGTTGGGGCCTCTCCCGACACTGAAGCTTTCTTT. As protein: CASSVGASPDTEAFF. This sequence joins TRBV19 and TRBJ1-1, with D possibly being TRBD1 (5 bases). The CDR3 is 15 residues long. Trimming left V 5 bases short and J 3 bases short, with 16 bases between. The germline gives CDR1 LNHDA, CDR2 SQIVND (reference sequence).

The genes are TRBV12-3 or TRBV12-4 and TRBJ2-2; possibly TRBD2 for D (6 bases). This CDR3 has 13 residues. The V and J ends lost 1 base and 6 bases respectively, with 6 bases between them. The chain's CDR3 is CASSLGGAGELFF. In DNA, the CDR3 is TGTGCCAGCAGTTTAGGGGGGGCCGGGGAGCTGTTTTTT.

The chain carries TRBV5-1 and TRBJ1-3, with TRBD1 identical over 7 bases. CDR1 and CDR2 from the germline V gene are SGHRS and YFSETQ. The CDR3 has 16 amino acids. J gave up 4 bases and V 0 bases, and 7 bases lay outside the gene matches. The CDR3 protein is CASSLGDRANGNTIYF. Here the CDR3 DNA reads TGCGCCAGCAGCTTGGGCGACAGGGCGAACGGAAACACCATATATTTT.

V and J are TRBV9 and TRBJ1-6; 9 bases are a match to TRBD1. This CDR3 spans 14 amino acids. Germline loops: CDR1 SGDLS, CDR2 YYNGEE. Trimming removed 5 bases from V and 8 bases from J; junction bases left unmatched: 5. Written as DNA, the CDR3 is TGTGCCAGCAGAGAAGGACAGGGGTATTCACCCCTCCACTTT. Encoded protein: CASREGQGYSPLHF.

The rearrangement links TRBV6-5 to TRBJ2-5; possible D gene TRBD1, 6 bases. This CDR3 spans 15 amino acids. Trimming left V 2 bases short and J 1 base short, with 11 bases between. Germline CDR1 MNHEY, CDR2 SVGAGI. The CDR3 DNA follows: TGTGCCAGCAGTTACGATGACAGGTTCCAAGAGACCCAGTACTTC. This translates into CASSYDDRFQETQYF.

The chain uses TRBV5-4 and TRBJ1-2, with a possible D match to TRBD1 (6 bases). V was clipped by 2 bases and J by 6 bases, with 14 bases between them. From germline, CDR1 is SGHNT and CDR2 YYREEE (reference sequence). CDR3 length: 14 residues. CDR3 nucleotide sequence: TGTGCCAGCAGCTTTCGTGCGCAGGGGAATGGCTACACCTTC. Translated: CASSFRAQGNGYTF. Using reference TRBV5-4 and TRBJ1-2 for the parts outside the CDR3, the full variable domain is ETGVTQSPTHLIKTRGQQVTLRCSSQSGHNTVSWYQQALGQGPQFIFQYYREEENGRGNFPPRFSGLQFPNYSSELNVNALELDDSALYLCASSFRAQGNGYTFGSGTRLTVV.

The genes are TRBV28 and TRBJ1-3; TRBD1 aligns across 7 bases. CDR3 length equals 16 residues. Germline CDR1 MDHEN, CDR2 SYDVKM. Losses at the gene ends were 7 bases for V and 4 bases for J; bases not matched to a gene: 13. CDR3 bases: TGTGCCAGCAACATGAGGGGGCTCTCTGGGGGAAACACCATATATTTT. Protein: CASNMRGLSGGNTIYF. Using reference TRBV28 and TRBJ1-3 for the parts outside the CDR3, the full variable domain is DVKVTQSSRYLVKRTGEKVFLECVQDMDHENMFWYRQDPGLGLRLIYFSYDVKMKEKGDIPEGYSVSREKKERFSLILESASTNQTSMYLCASNMRGLSGGNTIYFGEGSWLTVV.

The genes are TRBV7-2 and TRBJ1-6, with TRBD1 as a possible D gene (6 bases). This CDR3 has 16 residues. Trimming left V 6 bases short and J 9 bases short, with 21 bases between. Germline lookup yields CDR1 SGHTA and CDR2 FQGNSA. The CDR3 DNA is TGTGCCAGCAGTCTAGAGGGGGGGACGTGGGGTTCACCCCTCCACTTT. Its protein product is CASSLEGGTWGSPLHF. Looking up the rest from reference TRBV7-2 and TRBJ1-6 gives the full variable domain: GAGVSQSPSNKVTEKGKDVELRCDPISGHTALYWYRQSLGQGLEFLIYFQGNSAPDKSGLPSDRFSAERTGGSVSTLTIQRTQQEDSAVYLCASSLEGGTWGSPLHFGNGTRLTVT.

CDR3 in DNA: TGTGCCAGCAGTTTAGGAGGACAGGGGGCGCGGAGCAATCAGCCCCAGCATTTT. Encoded protein: CASSLGGQGARSNQPQHF. The rearrangement links TRBV28 to TRBJ1-5, with 11 positions matching TRBD1. CDR3 length equals 18 residues. Germline lookup yields CDR1 MDHEN and CDR2 SYDVKM. The V segment lost 2 bases and the J segment 1 base; nucleotides outside the gene matches: 7.

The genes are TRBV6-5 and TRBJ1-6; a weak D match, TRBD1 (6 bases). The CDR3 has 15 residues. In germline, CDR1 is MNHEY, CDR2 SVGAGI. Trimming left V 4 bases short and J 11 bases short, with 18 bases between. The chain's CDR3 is CASSSRGGPVAPLHF. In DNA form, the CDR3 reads TGTGCCAGCAGTTCCCGGGGGGGCCCTGTGGCACCCCTCCACTTT.

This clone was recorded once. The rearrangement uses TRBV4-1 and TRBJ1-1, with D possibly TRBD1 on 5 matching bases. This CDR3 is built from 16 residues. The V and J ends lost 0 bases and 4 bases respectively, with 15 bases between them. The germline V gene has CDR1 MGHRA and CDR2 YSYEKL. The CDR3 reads CASSQEGRGMATEAFF. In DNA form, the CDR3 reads TGCGCCAGCAGCCAAGAAGGAAGGGGAATGGCCACTGAAGCTTTCTTT.

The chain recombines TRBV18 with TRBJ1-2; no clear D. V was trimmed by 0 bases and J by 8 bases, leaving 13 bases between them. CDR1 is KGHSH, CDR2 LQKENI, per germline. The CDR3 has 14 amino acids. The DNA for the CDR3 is TGTGCCAGCTCACCACCGACGGAGGTGGAGGGCTACACCTTC. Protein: CASSPPTEVEGYTF.

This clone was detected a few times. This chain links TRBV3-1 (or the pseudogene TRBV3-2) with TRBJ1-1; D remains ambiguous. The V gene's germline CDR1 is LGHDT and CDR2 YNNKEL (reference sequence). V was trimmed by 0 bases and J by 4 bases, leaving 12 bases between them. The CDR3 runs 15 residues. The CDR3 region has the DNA TGTGCCAGCAGCCAAGATCTAAGTGTTAGCACTGAAGCTTTCTTT. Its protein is CASSQDLSVSTEAFF.

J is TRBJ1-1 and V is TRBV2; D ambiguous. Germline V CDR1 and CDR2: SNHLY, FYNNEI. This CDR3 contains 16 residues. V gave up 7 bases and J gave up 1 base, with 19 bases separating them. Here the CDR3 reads CASTEGGVGRNTEAFF. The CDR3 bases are TGTGCCAGCACCGAAGGTGGGGTTGGGAGGAACACTGAAGCTTTCTTT.

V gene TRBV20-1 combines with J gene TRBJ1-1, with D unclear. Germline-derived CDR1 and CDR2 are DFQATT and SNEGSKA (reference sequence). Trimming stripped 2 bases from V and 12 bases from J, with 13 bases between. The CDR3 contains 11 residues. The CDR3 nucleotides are TGCAGTGCTAGATCACCTCGGTTGTCTTTCTTT. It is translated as CSARSPRLSFF.

The CDR3 DNA follows: TGTGCCAGCAGCCCTACTAGCAAGAACACCGGGGAGCTGTTTTTT. It codes for CASSPTSKNTGELFF. The chain uses TRBV7-9 and TRBJ2-2; a possible D gene is TRBD2 (6 bases). Trimming took off 5 bases at V and 1 base at J, with 11 bases between the two ends. This CDR3 spans 15 amino acids. The germline V gene has CDR1 SEHNR and CDR2 FQNEAQ (reference sequence).

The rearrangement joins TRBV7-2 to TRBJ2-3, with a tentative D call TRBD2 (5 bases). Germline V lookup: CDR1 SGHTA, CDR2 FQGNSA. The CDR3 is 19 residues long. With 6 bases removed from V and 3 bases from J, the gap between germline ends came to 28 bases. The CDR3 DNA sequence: TGTGCCAGCAGTCAAGGACCCCCGGGCTTACCGGGGATAACAGATACGCAGTATTTT. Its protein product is CASSQGPPGLPGITDTQYF.

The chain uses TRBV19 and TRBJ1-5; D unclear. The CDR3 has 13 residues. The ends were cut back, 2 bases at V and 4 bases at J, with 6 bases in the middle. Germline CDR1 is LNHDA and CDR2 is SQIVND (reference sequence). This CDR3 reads CASSITQNQPQHF. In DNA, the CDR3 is TGTGCCAGTAGTATAACGCAGAATCAGCCCCAGCATTTT.

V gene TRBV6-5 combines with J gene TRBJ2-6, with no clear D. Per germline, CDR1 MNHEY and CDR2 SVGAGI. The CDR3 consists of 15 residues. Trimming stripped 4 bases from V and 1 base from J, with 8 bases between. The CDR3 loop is CASSSQASGANVLTF. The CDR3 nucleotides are TGTGCCAGCAGTTCTCAGGCTTCTGGGGCCAACGTCCTGACTTTC.

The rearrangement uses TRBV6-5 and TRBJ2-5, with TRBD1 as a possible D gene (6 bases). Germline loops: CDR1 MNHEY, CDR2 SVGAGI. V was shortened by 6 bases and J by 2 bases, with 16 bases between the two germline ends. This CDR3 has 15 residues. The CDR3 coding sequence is TGTGCCAGCAGGGACAGTTTTGGGGGACAAGAGACCCAGTACTTC. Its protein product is CASRDSFGGQETQYF.

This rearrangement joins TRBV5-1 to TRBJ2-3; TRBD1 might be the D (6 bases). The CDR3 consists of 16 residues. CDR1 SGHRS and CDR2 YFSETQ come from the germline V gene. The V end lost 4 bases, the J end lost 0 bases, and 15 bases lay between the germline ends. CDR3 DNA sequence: TGCGCCAGCAGCCCCGAGACAGGCTATAGCACAGATACGCAGTATTTT. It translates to CASSPETGYSTDTQYF.